This T cell receptor (beta chain) was retrieved from a study of blood T cell repertoires in COVID-19 (dated by TCRdb to 2020 to 2022). Regarding the complete study: Samples covering the acute and convalescent phases of COVID-19 were provided by collaborators in the United States, Italy and Spain. The material from the prospective study consisted of cDNA or gDNA derived from T cells, B-cell-depleted T cells, or PBMCs. Subjects who had been exposed to COVID-19, were actively infected with it, or had recovered from it provided the deeply sampled blood TCRbeta repertoires that made up the dataset. The repertoires were released in a freely available public database meant as a resource for research on the immune response to SARS-CoV-2. The samples were drawn from two sources: the first 160 participants of the ongoing ImmuneRACE study, and 1,254 subjects contributed by 6 global collaborators. Sample metadata almost always included a de-identified subject ID, COVID-19 status, age in years and sex. Where available, HLA class I and class II types were taken from metadata supplied by the sample provider and were not determined by assay-based typing.

At one collaborating source in Seattle, patients were enrolled during active infection and were followed longitudinally through the course of disease. Each collaborating institution followed its own protocols to collect whole blood in K2EDTA tubes. Collaborator samples were shipped for TCRbeta analysis as frozen whole blood, isolated PBMCs, or DNA extracted from either sample type. Details on this clone: Its cognate antigen has yet to be identified. No base quality values were provided; no much bigger clone lies one nucleotide off.

TCRbeta CDR3 regions were amplified from genomic DNA using the immunoSEQ Assay, a bias-controlled multiplex PCR. The paper's data handling went like this. Within the assay, amplification of reference gene primers was used to estimate how many nucleated cells each sample contained. To quantify the absolute abundance of each unique TCRbeta CDR3 rearrangement, sequence reads were collapsed and filtered. For each sample, productive Simpson clonality was calculated by taking the square root of Simpson's diversity index across productive rearrangements. The clones in this table, taken by TCRdb from immuneACCESS, are in-frame only. Not every clone is retained; where verified, under half of the shortfall comes from an unresolved V gene, and the cause of the rest is unknown. For V, J and clone size, that table is used; D and trimming come from the DNA. Across this sample there are roughly 200,000 clones, with over 70% seen only once. About 6.7% of the sample goes to the ten largest clones.

The CDR3, cysteine through phenylalanine, is 17 amino acids long. Just the 51-base CDR3 DNA is kept, in frame starting at base 1. The V end loses 2 bases and the J end loses 0 bases, and a stretch of 14 bases separates them. The germline V gene gives CDR1 as MDHEN and CDR2 as SYDVKM. Study-level results and caveats: The quantity of clinical and demographic metadata differed by source and by participant and was supplied without curation.

This receptor chain uses TRBV28 and TRBJ1-5; no D gene call is confident. Specimen: peripheral blood. This receptor was obtained from a woman in her forties with COVID-19, enrolled during active disease. Here is the DNA: TGTGCCAGCAGTTTAGCGACGCCTGGGCGTAGCAATCAGCCCCAGCATTTT. Its amino acids are CASSLATPGRSNQPQHF.